The clone carrying this T cell receptor (beta chain) came up many times. The unsorted libraries were prepared from 2 million PBMCs (stored at -80 C). The CDR3 spans 15 residues. The V gene's germline CDR1 is DFQATT and CDR2 SNEGSKA (reference sequence). The V and J ends lost 5 bases and 4 bases respectively, with 20 bases between them. A single record per CDR3 protein comes from TCRdb applying MiXCR to the 5' RACE reads. The sample has approximately 70,000 distinct CDR3 sequences, 3.5% to 5% seen once; the top ten hold approximately 1.2%. This sample was included in a study of neurological immune-mediated disorders.

The TCR originated in a man aged 30 to 39 with multiple sclerosis. The sample consisted of PBMCs. The chain links TRBV20-1 to TRBJ2-5; D is unresolved. DNA for the CDR3: TGCAGTGCTCTCCGGCTTGAAGGGTTGGTAGAGACCCAGTACTTC. It is translated as CSALRLEGLVETQYF.